These 30 T cell receptor beta chains were sequenced from one sample in a study of blood T cell repertoires in COVID-19. The method was immunoSEQ multiplex PCR; TCRdb's version includes in-frame clones alone and lacks a portion of them. The profile shows roughly 150,000 clones, approximately 79% of them singletons. The sample taken for sequencing was peripheral blood. The receptors were gathered from a man in his fifties with active or convalescent COVID-19.

The chain couples TRBV5-6 to TRBJ1-2; D not certain. This CDR3 contains 14 residues. V dropped 7 bases and J dropped 4 bases, with 17 bases sitting between them. The V gene's germline CDR1 is SGHDT and CDR2 YYEEEE. In nucleotides, the CDR3 is TGTGCCAGCGGACCCGGAGGGAGGATCTATGGCTACACCTTC. Its translation: CASGPGGRIYGYTF.

This sequence joins TRBV7-3 and TRBJ2-1; D is perhaps TRBD2 (6 bases). The germline V gene encodes CDR1 SGHTA and CDR2 FQGTGA. The CDR3 length is 12 residues. With 5 bases removed from V and 9 bases from J, the gap between germline ends came to 11 bases. CDR3 sequence (DNA): TGTGCCAGCAGCCCCAACGGGGGTGAGCAGTTCTTC. Translation gives CASSPNGGEQFF.

This chain joins TRBV5-5 and TRBJ2-1; maybe TRBD2 (6 bases). CDR1 SGHKS and CDR2 YYEKEE come from the germline V gene (reference sequence). This CDR3 spans 14 amino acids. V lost 5 bases and J 1 base, leaving 10 bases between the germline ends. CDR3 DNA sequence: TGTGCCAGCAGTGCTAGCGCATCCTACAATGAGCAGTTCTTC. It yields the protein CASSASASYNEQFF.

The V gene is TRBV5-1, the J gene TRBJ1-2; D might be TRBD1 (6 bases). V lost 2 bases and J 6 bases, leaving 17 bases between the germline ends. This CDR3 comprises 15 residues. Germline CDR1 is SGHRS and CDR2 is YFSETQ. This CDR3 is CASSLFQEQGDGYTF. CDR3 sequence (DNA): TGCGCCAGCAGCTTATTCCAGGAACAGGGTGATGGCTACACCTTC.

The V and J genes are TRBV21-1 and TRBJ2-7; the table's D call TRBD2 went unverified against the DNA. TRBV21-1 corresponds to a pseudogene. The CDR3 runs 13 residues. The CDR3 spells CASKKRESYEQYF. CDR3 nucleotide sequence: TGTGCCAGCAAGAAGCGGGAAAGCTACGAGCAGTACTTC.

V usage is TRBV5-8 and J usage is TRBJ2-3, with 11 bases that match TRBD1. Germline V lookup: CDR1 SGHTS, CDR2 YDEGEE. With 4 bases clipped from V and 2 bases from J, the junction kept 6 bases outside the gene matches. There are 16 residues in the CDR3. DNA for the CDR3: TGTGCCAGCAGCCCAGGGACAGGGGGGCTCACAGATACGCAGTATTTT. It yields the protein CASSPGTGGLTDTQYF. The entire variable domain, with the rest obtained from reference TRBV5-8 and TRBJ2-3, is as follows: EAGVTQSPTHLIKTRGQQATLRCSPISGHTSVYWYQQALGLGLQFLLWYDEGEERNRGNFPPRFSGRQFPNYSSELNVNALELEDSALYLCASSPGTGGLTDTQYFGPGTRLTVL.

This chain links TRBV27 with TRBJ2-7, with D maybe TRBD1 (6 bases). Trimming removed 8 bases from V and 9 bases from J, with 14 bases in between. Germline CDR1 is MNHEY and CDR2 is SMNVEV (reference sequence). This CDR3 is built from 11 residues. CDR3 coding DNA: TGTGCCAGCCCCCCATTCAGGGGGCAGTACTTC. It translates to CASPPFRGQYF.

A few counts support this clone. The gene calls are TRBV27 and TRBJ2-3; D is possibly TRBD1 (5 bases). V lost 2 bases, J lost 0 bases, and 18 bases lay in between. The CDR3 is 18 residues long. Germline lookup yields CDR1 MNHEY and CDR2 SMNVEV (reference sequence). This CDR3 is CASSLTRAGWGSTDTQYF. The CDR3 nucleotides read TGTGCCAGCAGTTTAACTCGAGCAGGGTGGGGTAGCACAGATACGCAGTATTTT.

J is TRBJ1-2 and V is TRBV28; D is unresolved. The germline CDR1 and CDR2 sequences are MDHEN and SYDVKM. V was shortened by 3 bases and J by 8 bases, with 7 bases between the two germline ends. The CDR3 has 11 residues. CDR3 loop: CASSFSRGYTF. CDR3 sequence (DNA): TGTGCCAGCAGTTTCAGCAGGGGCTACACCTTC.

CDR3: CASSHSLAAAYEQYF. The DNA of the CDR3 is TGCGCCAGCAGCCATAGCCTAGCGGCAGCCTACGAGCAGTACTTC. The gene calls are TRBV4-1 and TRBJ2-7; TRBD2 agrees at 7 bases. In germline, CDR1 is MGHRA, CDR2 YSYEKL. The length of the CDR3 is 15 residues. Losses at the gene ends were 3 bases for V and 2 bases for J; bases not matched to a gene: 7.

The chain joins TRBV5-1 to TRBJ2-7, with 11 bases matching TRBD2. This CDR3 spans 14 amino acids. The V segment lost 4 bases and the J segment 3 bases; nucleotides outside the gene matches: 3. Germline V gene sequence: CDR1 SGHRS, CDR2 YFSETQ. Here the CDR3 reads CASSPGTSGYEQYF. CDR3 in DNA: TGCGCCAGCAGCCCCGGGACTAGCGGCTACGAGCAGTACTTC. Looking up the rest from reference TRBV5-1 and TRBJ2-7 gives the full variable domain: KAGVTQTPRYLIKTRGQQVTLSCSPISGHRSVSWYQQTPGQGLQFLFEYFSETQRNKGNFPGRFSGRQFSNSRSEMNVSTLELGDSALYLCASSPGTSGYEQYFGPGTRLTVT.

CDR3 sequence: CASSIGPDSPGGRYNEQFF. The DNA of the CDR3 is TGTGCCAGTAGTATAGGTCCCGACTCGCCGGGAGGGCGTTACAATGAGCAGTTCTTC. The V call is TRBV19, the J call TRBJ2-1; 8 nucleotides line up with TRBD2. The length of the CDR3 is 19 residues. V lost 1 base, J lost 4 bases, and 15 bases stayed unmatched. Germline CDR1 reads LNHDA; CDR2 reads SQIVND (reference sequence).

The chain joins TRBV5-1 to TRBJ2-7, with TRBD2 matching 13 bases. The CDR3 spans 15 residues. Unmatched junction bases numbered 3, after V lost 3 bases and J lost 3 bases. The germline gives CDR1 SGHRS, CDR2 YFSETQ. CDR3 sequence: CASSSGTSGVYEQYF. For the CDR3, the DNA is TGCGCCAGCAGCTCCGGGACTAGCGGGGTCTACGAGCAGTACTTC.

CDR3 in amino acids: CASSQSEGRNEQFF. CDR3 DNA sequence: TGTGCCAGCAGCCAATCGGAGGGGCGCAATGAGCAGTTCTTC. V is TRBV3-1 (or the pseudogene TRBV3-2) and J is TRBJ2-1, with D perhaps matching TRBD2 (6 bases). Trimming cost V 2 bases and J 6 bases, with 11 bases left between them. The germline gives CDR1 LGHDT, CDR2 YNNKEL (reference sequence). The CDR3 consists of 14 residues.

V is TRBV27 and J is TRBJ2-7; 7 nucleotides line up with TRBD2. The V and J ends lost 5 bases and 3 bases, in that order; junction bases with no gene match: 7. The V gene's germline CDR1 is MNHEY and CDR2 SMNVEV (reference sequence). The CDR3 covers 14 residues. CDR3 sequence (DNA): TGTGCCAGCAGTCTTCTCGGGGACTACTACGAGCAGTACTTC. As protein: CASSLLGDYYEQYF.

J is TRBJ1-5 and V is TRBV7-9; possible D gene TRBD1, 6 bases. The germline V gene has CDR1 SEHNR and CDR2 FQNEAQ (reference sequence). This CDR3 region has 13 residues. V was trimmed by 5 bases and J by 7 bases, leaving 12 bases between them. CDR3 bases: TGTGCCAGCAGCCCACAGGGAGGGCAGCCCCAGCATTTT. Translated, it gives CASSPQGGQPQHF.

The rearrangement joins TRBV5-1 to TRBJ1-1; TRBD1 agrees at 9 bases. Per the germline V gene, CDR1 is SGHRS and CDR2 is YFSETQ. The CDR3 loop spans 15 amino acids. V was clipped by 4 bases and J by 0 bases; unmatched bases: 4. The CDR3 coding sequence is TGCGCCAGCAGCCAACAGGGGGCCATGAACACTGAAGCTTTCTTT. It encodes CASSQQGAMNTEAFF.

The chain recombines TRBV18 with TRBJ2-2; weak D call: TRBD2 (5 bases). The CDR3 runs to 14 residues. Trimming left V 6 bases short and J 1 base short, with 9 bases between. The germline gives CDR1 KGHSH, CDR2 LQKENI. CDR3 in amino acids: CASSVRENTGELFF. The CDR3 coding sequence is TGTGCCAGCTCCGTACGGGAGAACACCGGGGAGCTGTTTTTT.

V usage is TRBV7-6 and J usage is TRBJ2-1; TRBD2 matches at 9 bases. This CDR3 contains 16 residues. CDR1 is SGHVS and CDR2 is FNYEAQ in the germline V gene. Trimming removed 1 base from V and 6 bases from J; junction bases left unmatched: 7. DNA of the CDR3: TGTGCCAGCAGCTTAGGGGTAGCGGGAGATCGCAATGAGCAGTTCTTC. It specifies CASSLGVAGDRNEQFF.

The J gene is TRBJ1-6, the V gene TRBV28; tentatively, D is TRBD1 (5 bases). Deletions cut 8 bases from V and 9 bases from J, with 17 bases between. The CDR3 runs to 14 residues. CDR1 is MDHEN, CDR2 SYDVKM, per germline. Written as DNA, the CDR3 is TGTGCCAGCGTAATCGGCAGGGTCGGTTCACCCCTCCACTTT. Protein product: CASVIGRVGSPLHF.

J is TRBJ1-2 and V is TRBV19; D may be TRBD1 (5 bases). V was clipped by 5 bases and J by 1 base, with 11 bases between them. Germline CDR1 is LNHDA and CDR2 is SQIVND (reference sequence). There are 14 residues in the CDR3. CDR3 protein: CASSVRDSNYGYTF. DNA of the CDR3: TGTGCCAGTAGTGTCCGTGACAGTAACTATGGCTACACCTTC.

The chain is built from TRBV4-2 and TRBJ2-6; TRBD2 might be the D (7 bases). The ends were cut back, 0 bases at V and 2 bases at J, with 11 bases in the middle. Per the germline V gene, CDR1 is LGHNA and CDR2 is YNFKEQ. There are 17 residues in the CDR3. CDR3 bases: TGTGCCAGCAGCCAAGAGGGCGGGGGCGCTGGGGCCAACGTCCTGACTTTC. Protein product: CASSQEGGGAGANVLTF.

This clone has just one count. The chain uses TRBV10-3 and TRBJ1-6, with a weak D call TRBD1 (6 bases). Germline V gene data show CDR1 as ENHRY and CDR2 as SYGVKD. V was cut by 5 bases and J by 8 bases, with 13 bases left in between. CDR3 size: 14 residues. CDR3 amino acids: CAISSGGQDSPLHF. The CDR3 DNA reads TGTGCCATCAGTTCCGGGGGGCAAGATTCACCCCTCCACTTT.

This clone was observed a few times. The rearrangement links TRBV2 to TRBJ2-7; no reliable D call. Trimming cost V 1 base and J 2 bases, with 12 bases left between them. This CDR3 spans 15 amino acids. CDR1 SNHLY and CDR2 FYNNEI come from the germline V gene. The DNA for the CDR3 is TGTGCCAGCAGTGAAGATCCTGGTACAACCTACGAGCAGTACTTC. This codes for CASSEDPGTTYEQYF. Complete variable domain (other parts from reference TRBV2 and TRBJ2-7): EPEVTQTPSHQVTQMGQEVILRCVPISNHLYFYWYRQILGQKVEFLVSFYNNEISEKSEIFDDQFSVERPDGSNFTLKIRSTKLEDSAMYFCASSEDPGTTYEQYFGPGTRLTVT.

The chain employs TRBV11-2 and TRBJ2-7; D remains ambiguous. This CDR3 region has 12 residues. The V and J ends lost 4 bases and 4 bases respectively, with 8 bases between them. Germline V CDR1 and CDR2: SGHAT, FQNNGV. Written as DNA, the CDR3 is TGTGCCAGCAGCTCCGCCCTATACGAGCAGTACTTC. It codes for CASSSALYEQYF.

In DNA form, the CDR3 reads TGTGCCAGCAGGGGGGGGTATTACGAGCAGTACTTC. Its translation is CASRGGYYEQYF. V gene TRBV6-5 combines with J gene TRBJ2-7, with TRBD2 identical over 7 bases. CDR3 length equals 12 residues. CDR1 and CDR2 (germline): MNHEY, SVGAGI. Unmatched junction bases numbered 3, after V lost 6 bases and J lost 4 bases.

The chain recombines TRBV3-1 (or the pseudogene TRBV3-2) with TRBJ1-1, with 9 bases that match TRBD1. This CDR3 has 14 amino acids. The ends lost 4 bases at V and 10 bases at J; junction bases unmatched: 10. CDR1 and CDR2 from the germline V gene are LGHDT and YNNKEL (reference sequence). CDR3 region: CASSPIPGQGRAFF. CDR3 in DNA: TGTGCCAGCAGCCCAATACCGGGACAGGGACGAGCTTTCTTT.

As for this clone: Other DNA sequences from this sample encode an identical CDR3 as well. The genes are TRBV2 and TRBJ2-3, with 12 bases fitting TRBD1. The V gene end was trimmed by 4 bases and the J gene end by 5 bases; junction bases not matched to a gene: 1. Germline V gene data show CDR1 as SNHLY and CDR2 as FYNNEI. CDR3 length equals 14 residues. CDR3: CASSGDRGRDTQYF. Written as DNA, the CDR3 is TGTGCCAGCAGTGGGGACAGGGGGCGAGATACGCAGTATTTT.

CDR3 in DNA: TGTGCCAGCAGATCCCCGGGACAGCAAGAGACCCAGTACTTC. The encoded protein is CASRSPGQQETQYF. V gene TRBV28 combines with J gene TRBJ2-5, with TRBD1 matching over 7 bases. The CDR3 is made up of 14 amino acids. With 6 bases clipped from V and 2 bases from J, the junction kept 6 bases outside the gene matches. CDR1 and CDR2 (germline): MDHEN, SYDVKM.

The chain employs TRBV19 and TRBJ2-2; TRBD1 matches at 10 bases. CDR1 and CDR2 (germline): LNHDA, SQIVND (reference sequence). V was pared by 5 bases and J by 3 bases, with 3 bases of the junction left unmatched. The length of the CDR3 is 15 residues. DNA of the CDR3: TGTGCCAGTAGTCGGACAGGGGGAGACACCGGGGAGCTGTTTTTT. Protein sequence: CASSRTGGDTGELFF.